The TCR beta chain described here comes from a study of shared clonotypes between healthy human individuals. Across the whole study: Aged 18 to 49, the donors were a couple of women and a few men. Every donor yielded three CD4 naive, three CD4 memory, two CD8 naive and one CD8 memory plate.

The protocol was immunoSEQ multiplex PCR, while the TCRdb copy is restricted to in-frame clones and leaves out a portion. The data hold 950,000 to 1,100,000 clones, with roughly 70% observed a single time. The germline V gene encodes CDR1 MNHEY and CDR2 SVGAGI. The germline V and J ends were trimmed by 9 bases and 0 bases, with 11 bases remaining between them. CDR3 length: 13 amino acids. V usage is TRBV6-5 and J usage is TRBJ1-1; no clear D. Specimen: memory CD4+ T cells sorted from blood. Documented subset: CD45RA-negative fraction. The clonotype originates from a young man in good health. In nucleotides, the CDR3 is TGTGCCAGTACGCGGCAATTGAACACTGAAGCTTTCTTT. The encoded protein is CASTRQLNTEAFF.